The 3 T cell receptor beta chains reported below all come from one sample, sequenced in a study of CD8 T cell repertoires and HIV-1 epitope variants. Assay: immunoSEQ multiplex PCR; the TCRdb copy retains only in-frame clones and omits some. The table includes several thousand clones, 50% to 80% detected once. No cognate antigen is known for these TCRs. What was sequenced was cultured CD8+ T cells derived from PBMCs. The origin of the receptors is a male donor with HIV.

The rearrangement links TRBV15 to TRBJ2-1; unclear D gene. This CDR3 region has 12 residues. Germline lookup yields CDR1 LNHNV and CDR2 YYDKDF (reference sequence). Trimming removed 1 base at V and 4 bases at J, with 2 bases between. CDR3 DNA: TGTGCCACCAGCAGAGCGTACAATGAGCAGTTCTTC. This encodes CATSRAYNEQFF. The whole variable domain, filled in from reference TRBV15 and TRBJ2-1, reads DAMVIQNPRYQVTQFGKPVTLSCSQTLNHNVMYWYQQKSSQAPKLLFHYYDKDFNNEADTPDNFQSRRPNTSFCFLDIRSPGLGDTAMYLCATSRAYNEQFFGPGTRLTVL.

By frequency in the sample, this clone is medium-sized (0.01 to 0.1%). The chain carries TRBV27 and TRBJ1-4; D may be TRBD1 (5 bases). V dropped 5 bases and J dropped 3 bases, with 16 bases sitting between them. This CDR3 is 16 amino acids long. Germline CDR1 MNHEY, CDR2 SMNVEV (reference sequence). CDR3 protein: CASSPLAAGSNEKLFF. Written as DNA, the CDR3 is TGTGCCAGCAGTCCCCTAGCGGCAGGGTCTAATGAAAAACTGTTTTTT. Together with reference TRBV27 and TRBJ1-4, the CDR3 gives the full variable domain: EAQVTQNPRYLITVTGKKLTVTCSQNMNHEYMSWYRQDPGLGLRQIYYSMNVEVTDKGDVPEGYKVSRKEKRNFPLILESPSPNQTSLYFCASSPLAAGSNEKLFFGSGTQLSVL.

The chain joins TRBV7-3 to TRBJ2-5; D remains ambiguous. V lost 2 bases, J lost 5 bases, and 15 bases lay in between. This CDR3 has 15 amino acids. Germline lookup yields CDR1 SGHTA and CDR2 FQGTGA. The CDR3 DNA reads TGTGCCAGCAGCTTAGTCGGCAGTGAAATGGAGACCCAGTACTTC. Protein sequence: CASSLVGSEMETQYF. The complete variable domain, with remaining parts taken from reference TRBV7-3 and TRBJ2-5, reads GAGVSQTPSNKVTEKGKYVELRCDPISGHTALYWYRQSLGQGPEFLIYFQGTGAADDSGLPNDRFFAVRPEGSVSTLKIQRTERGDSAVYLCASSLVGSEMETQYFGPGTRLLVL.